The 20 T cell receptor beta chains reported below all come from one sample, sequenced in a study of T cells in narcolepsy. Measured with immunoSEQ multiplex PCR; TCRdb has only the in-frame clones, and not every one. The table has around 28,000 clones, roughly 78% seen once. Sequenced: CD45RA- memory CD4+ T cells from PBMCs. These TCRs come from a human donor with narcolepsy.

This chain connects TRBV2 to TRBJ2-7; no reliable D call. V was pared by 1 base and J by 0 bases, with 10 bases between. The CDR3 has 15 amino acids. Germline loops: CDR1 SNHLY, CDR2 FYNNEI. The CDR3 loop reads CASSEGISFSYEQYF. CDR3 in DNA: TGTGCCAGCAGTGAAGGGATCAGTTTCTCCTACGAGCAGTACTTC.

The chain is built from TRBV9 and TRBJ2-7, with D perhaps TRBD2 (6 bases). The CDR3 has 16 amino acids. Germline CDR1 reads SGDLS; CDR2 reads YYNGEE. Between the trimmed V and J ends, which lost 0 bases and 4 bases, there was a span of 17 bases. The chain's CDR3 is CASSVAVAARGYEQYF. The CDR3 DNA reads TGTGCCAGCAGCGTAGCGGTAGCGGCGAGGGGATACGAGCAGTACTTC.

This clone came up once. Germline is not matched at one junction end, which may reflect a read error. The chain recombines TRBV7-9 with TRBJ2-5; 10 bases map to TRBD1. Germline V lookup: CDR1 SEHNR, CDR2 FQNEAQ (reference sequence). This CDR3 has 12 amino acids. CDR3 bases: TGTGCCAGCAGCTCGATGTACGGGACAGGGGACTTC. Its protein product is CASSSMYGTGDF.

The chain is built from TRBV13 and TRBJ2-1, with 8 bases that match TRBD2. This CDR3 comprises 16 residues. V was pared by 5 bases and J by 8 bases, with 14 bases of the junction left unmatched. The V gene's germline CDR1 is PRHDT and CDR2 FYEKMQ (reference sequence). The CDR3 DNA follows: TGTGCCAGCAGCCTCATAGCGGGACGCACATACCATGAGCAGTTCTTC. Amino acid sequence: CASSLIAGRTYHEQFF.

This clone was seen a handful of times. V gene TRBV19 combines with J gene TRBJ2-2; TRBD2 aligns across 11 bases. The trim removed 3 bases at V and 3 bases at J, leaving 12 bases unmatched. This CDR3 is 19 amino acids long. CDR1 is LNHDA, CDR2 SQIVND, per germline (reference sequence). The CDR3 DNA follows: TGTGCCAGTAGTATCCGGAGTAGCGGGGGGGCCCGGGACACCGGGGAGCTGTTTTTT. Its protein product is CASSIRSSGGARDTGELFF.

The chain combines TRBV5-1 with TRBJ2-3, with 9 nucleotides matching TRBD1. The CDR3 sequence is 16 residues long. Trimming cost V 2 bases and J 5 bases; bases outside gene matches: 9. Germline V gene lookup returns CDR1 SGHRS and CDR2 YFSETQ. CDR3 DNA sequence: TGCGCCAGCAGCTTAGGGATAACAGGGGGCAAAGATACGCAGTATTTT. It yields the protein CASSLGITGGKDTQYF.

This clone has more than one count but fewer than ten. The chain has TRBV10-3 and TRBJ1-1; 9 bases agree with TRBD1. Germline V gives CDR1 ENHRY, CDR2 SYGVKD. With V trimmed by 11 bases and J by 4 bases, 8 bases remained unmatched. This CDR3 has 13 residues. The CDR3 spells CAALGQGGTEAFF. CDR3 coding DNA: TGTGCCGCCCTGGGACAGGGAGGCACTGAAGCTTTCTTT.

This clone was counted only a few times. The V call is TRBV7-6, the J call TRBJ2-7, with a weak D call TRBD2 (5 bases). CDR3 length: 12 residues. Germline V lookup: CDR1 SGHVS, CDR2 FNYEAQ. V dropped 5 bases and J dropped 3 bases, with 8 bases sitting between them. CDR3: CASSPGSYEQYF. CDR3 coding DNA: TGTGCCAGCAGCCCGGGGAGCTACGAGCAGTACTTC.

This chain connects TRBV6-5 to TRBJ1-2, with TRBD1 matching over 7 bases. V shed 7 bases and J 5 bases; nucleotides not matched to a gene: 4. This CDR3 is built from 12 residues. Germline V CDR1 and CDR2: MNHEY, SVGAGI. The CDR3 region has the DNA TGTGCCAGCACCAGACAGGGTTATGGCTACACCTTC. This gives the protein CASTRQGYGYTF.

This sequence joins TRBV30 and TRBJ2-5; no reliable D call. The DNA matches TRBJ2-7 better at its end, which makes the J call doubtful. The CDR3 totals 11 residues. Germline V CDR1 and CDR2: GTSNPN, SVGIG (reference sequence). The DNA of the CDR3 is TGTGCCTGGTCAGGCTCCTACGAGCAGTACTTC. Protein: CAWSGSYEQYF.

This clone was picked up one time. The V call is TRBV5-1, the J call TRBJ2-3, with 8 bases aligning to TRBD2. The ends lost 4 bases at V and 0 bases at J; junction bases unmatched: 19. The CDR3 contains 20 residues. Per germline, CDR1 SGHRS and CDR2 YFSETQ. The CDR3 DNA follows: TGCGCCAGCAGCCCCCGTGAAGGCAGGAGGGCTAGCGGGAGCACAGATACGCAGTATTTT. Residues: CASSPREGRRASGSTDTQYF.

The chain carries TRBV6-1 and TRBJ2-2, with D possibly being TRBD1 (5 bases). The germline gives CDR1 MNHNS, CDR2 SASEGT. Trimming cost V 9 bases and J 8 bases, with 13 bases left between them. This CDR3 is built from 12 residues. The CDR3 sequence: CARAGNRGELFF. The DNA for the CDR3 is TGTGCCAGGGCAGGGAATCGGGGGGAGCTGTTTTTT.

The chain uses TRBV5-1 and TRBJ2-3; 7 bases line up with TRBD2. Germline CDR1 reads SGHRS; CDR2 reads YFSETQ. This CDR3 is built from 18 residues. The trim removed 4 bases at V and 2 bases at J, leaving 16 bases unmatched. CDR3 sequence reads: CASSPMGRAGVTTDTQYF. CDR3 coding DNA: TGCGCCAGCAGCCCGATGGGTCGGGCGGGAGTGACCACAGATACGCAGTATTTT.

This clone was counted only a few times. The chain combines TRBV2 with TRBJ2-7, with 7 bases that match TRBD1. Germline assignment: CDR1 SNHLY and CDR2 FYNNEI. The CDR3 is 13 amino acids. Trimming at V came to 7 bases and at J to 5 bases, leaving 8 bases not matched to a gene. The CDR3 sequence: CASTLRQGHEQYF. CDR3 nucleotide sequence: TGTGCCAGCACCCTCCGACAGGGCCACGAGCAGTACTTC.

The V gene is TRBV5-1, the J gene TRBJ2-1; D possibly corresponds to TRBD2 (5 bases). Germline CDR1 reads SGHRS; CDR2 reads YFSETQ. V gave up 1 base and J gave up 3 bases, with 11 bases separating them. The CDR3 contains 15 residues. The CDR3 is CASSLSGSHYNEQFF. The CDR3 coding sequence is TGCGCCAGCAGCTTGAGCGGTTCTCACTACAATGAGCAGTTCTTC.

CDR3 residues: CASSSHGRIKNTEAFF. The CDR3 coding sequence is TGCGCCAGCAGCTCTCACGGGCGGATCAAGAACACTGAAGCTTTCTTT. This sequence joins TRBV5-1 and TRBJ1-1; D is uncertain. The length of the CDR3 is 16 residues. V lost 3 bases, J lost 1 base, and 16 bases lay in between. Germline CDR1 is SGHRS and CDR2 is YFSETQ.

The chain links TRBV5-1 to TRBJ2-2, with TRBD1 matching over 8 bases. Germline V lookup: CDR1 SGHRS, CDR2 YFSETQ. The CDR3 is 15 amino acids. The ends lost 1 base at V and 3 bases at J; junction bases unmatched: 2. The CDR3: CASSLRQGYTGELFF. The CDR3 DNA reads as TGCGCCAGCAGCTTGAGACAGGGGTACACCGGGGAGCTGTTTTTT.

In nucleotides, the CDR3 is TGTGCCAGCAGCCAAGCGCCTAGCGGGGGCCCCCTAGGGACCGGGGAGCTGTTTTTT. Translation: CASSQAPSGGPLGTGELFF. V usage is TRBV14 and J usage is TRBJ2-2; the match to TRBD2 covers 10 bases. Trimming took 1 base from V and 5 from J; bases not matched to a gene: 13. Germline V gene lookup returns CDR1 SGHDN and CDR2 FVKESK. CDR3 length equals 19 residues.

This clone was found a few times. The rearrangement uses TRBV2 and TRBJ2-1, with TRBD2 identical over 8 bases. The germline gives CDR1 SNHLY, CDR2 FYNNEI. Trimming took 8 bases from V and 9 from J; bases not matched to a gene: 9. The CDR3 runs 13 residues. The CDR3, as DNA: TGTGCCAGCGAGGGTAGCGGGATGGGTGAGCAGTTCTTC. It specifies CASEGSGMGEQFF.

This clone came up once. The rearrangement uses TRBV5-1 and TRBJ2-1; the D gene is possibly TRBD1 (7 bases). The V end lost 4 bases, the J end lost 7 bases, and 18 bases lay between the germline ends. CDR3 length: 15 residues. In germline, CDR1 is SGHRS, CDR2 YFSETQ. The CDR3 sequence is CASSPLPTGRNEQFF. CDR3 nucleotide sequence: TGCGCCAGCAGCCCATTGCCGACAGGGAGGAATGAGCAGTTCTTC.